The 7 T cell receptor beta chains listed next were all sequenced from one sample in a study of response to subunit inactivated influenza vaccine. A single record per CDR3 protein comes from TCRdb applying MiXCR to the RT-PCR reads. The sample has around 320,000 distinct CDR3 sequences; about 20% are singletons. The input for sequencing was PBMCs from blood, taken about 19 months after vaccination. The receptors derive from a man between 50 and 69 years old who received an inactivated influenza vaccine.

The chain links TRBV7-6 to TRBJ2-2; TRBD2 aligns across 8 bases. V was pared by 3 bases and J by 2 bases, with 5 bases of the junction left unmatched. The germline gives CDR1 SGHVS, CDR2 FNYEAQ. The CDR3 is 16 amino acids. Here the CDR3 reads CASSLVSGGNTGELFF. CDR3 DNA sequence: TGTGCCAGCAGCTTGGTCAGCGGGGGAAACACCGGGGAGCTGTTTTTT. The full variable domain, rest sourced from reference TRBV7-6 and TRBJ2-2, is GAGVSQSPRYKVTKRGQDVALRCDPISGHVSLYWYRQALGQGPEFLTYFNYEAQQDKSGLPNDRFSAERPEGSISTLTIQRTEQRDSAMYRCASSLVSGGNTGELFFGEGSRLTVL.

This chain joins TRBV20-1 and TRBJ1-5, with D maybe TRBD1 (5 bases). Germline-derived CDR1 and CDR2 are DFQATT and SNEGSKA (reference sequence). Trimming left V 3 bases short and J 2 bases short, with 26 bases between. The CDR3 contains 19 residues. CDR3 residues: CSASTIASMGGLGNQPQHF. For the CDR3, the DNA is TGCAGTGCTAGTACAATTGCATCGATGGGGGGGTTAGGCAATCAGCCCCAGCATTTT.

The CDR3 sequence is CASSRGQGIRGHYEQYF. The DNA of the CDR3 is TGTGCCAGCAGCCGCGGACAGGGGATAAGGGGCCACTACGAGCAGTACTTC. The chain combines TRBV3-1 with TRBJ2-7, with 9 bases fitting TRBD1. Trimming cost V 4 bases and J 3 bases; bases outside gene matches: 13. Germline V CDR1 and CDR2: LGHDT, YNNKEL (reference sequence). This CDR3 comprises 17 residues.

There are a few counts of this clonotype. The chain recombines TRBV12-3 or TRBV12-4 with TRBJ1-2; D is undetermined. V lost 4 bases and J lost 4, with 13 bases in between. The CDR3 has 14 amino acids. The CDR3 sequence is CASSSARTGYGYTF. CDR3 sequence (DNA): TGTGCCAGCAGTTCCGCAAGGACCGGCTATGGCTACACCTTC.

This chain joins TRBV7-2 and TRBJ1-1; D unclear. Germline CDR1 and CDR2: SGHTA and FQGNSA. The CDR3 has 14 residues. The V end was cut by 0 bases, the J end by 4 bases, with 9 bases between. The CDR3 nucleotides are TGTGCCAGCAGCTTAGCGCCAGGAGTCACTGAAGCTTTCTTT. This translates into CASSLAPGVTEAFF. The whole variable domain, remainder taken from reference TRBV7-2 and TRBJ1-1, is GAGVSQSPSNKVTEKGKDVELRCDPISGHTALYWYRQSLGQGLEFLIYFQGNSAPDKSGLPSDRFSAERTGGSVSTLTIQRTQQEDSAVYLCASSLAPGVTEAFFGQGTRLTVV.

Ten or more counts support this clonotype. CDR3 protein: CAIRTGDNQPQHF. The CDR3 nucleotides are TGTGCCATCAGAACAGGGGACAATCAGCCCCAGCATTTT. The chain employs TRBV10-3 and TRBJ1-5; TRBD1 agrees at 7 bases. Germline assignment: CDR1 ENHRY and CDR2 SYGVKD. The CDR3 sequence is 13 residues long. V lost 6 bases and J lost 3; bases outside the gene matches: 2.

The chain has TRBV20-1 and TRBJ2-3; 9 bases align to TRBD2. The CDR3 length is 16 residues. Germline CDR1 DFQATT, CDR2 SNEGSKA (reference sequence). V trimming: 0 bases; J trimming: 5 bases; junction bases outside the gene matches: 9. Here the CDR3 reads CSARDRKAGGQDTQYF. CDR3 sequence (DNA): TGCAGTGCTAGAGATCGTAAGGCGGGGGGGCAAGATACGCAGTATTTT.